Below, 8 T cell receptor beta chains from the same sample are listed, as sequenced in a study of response to subunit inactivated influenza vaccine. In TCRdb, the RT-PCR reads were re-called with MiXCR into one record per CDR3 protein. The table has over 150,000 distinct CDR3 sequences, around 9.2% seen once. Material: non-naive T cells sorted from PBMCs, obtained on the day of vaccination. All receptors derive from a man aged 50 to 60 who received an inactivated influenza vaccine.

This clonotype showed up many times. This sequence joins TRBV6-5 and TRBJ1-4; tentative D call: TRBD1 (6 bases). This CDR3 spans 15 amino acids. Germline CDR1 MNHEY, CDR2 SVGAGI. Trimming removed 6 bases from V and 10 bases from J, with 21 bases in between. CDR3 nucleotides: TGTGCCAGCAGCTTCTCCGGCACCAGGGGAGGAAAACTGTTTTTT. Protein: CASSFSGTRGGKLFF.

The table lists this clonotype with a few counts. The chain recombines TRBV6-2 or TRBV6-3 with TRBJ1-1; 9 bases align to TRBD1. Germline V gene sequence: CDR1 MNHEY, CDR2 SVGEGT. V shed 10 bases, J shed 5 bases, and the junction held 8 bases outside the gene matches. The length of the CDR3 is 13 residues. The DNA for the CDR3 is TGTGCCACCTCGGGACAGGGAGAGACTGAAGCTTTCTTT. This codes for CATSGQGETEAFF.

This clonotype was counted at least ten times. The chain employs TRBV12-3 or TRBV12-4 and TRBJ2-1; D is unresolved. Deletions cut 4 bases from V and 0 bases from J, with 13 bases between. This CDR3 contains 16 residues. CDR3: CASSYSTLFSYNEQFF. For the CDR3, the DNA is TGTGCCAGCAGTTATTCGACCCTATTCTCCTACAATGAGCAGTTCTTC.

This clonotype was seen repeatedly, ten times or more. V is TRBV18 and J is TRBJ1-5, with a weak D call TRBD1 (6 bases). Germline CDR1 reads KGHSH; CDR2 reads LQKENI. V lost 3 bases and J 5 bases, leaving 8 bases between the germline ends. This CDR3 spans 13 amino acids. CDR3 residues: CASSPDSYQPQHF. CDR3 DNA: TGTGCCAGCTCACCGGACAGTTATCAGCCCCAGCATTTT. Full variable domain (outside the CDR3, taken from reference TRBV18 and TRBJ1-5): NAGVMQNPRHLVRRRGQEARLRCSPMKGHSHVYWYRQLPEEGLKFMVYLQKENIIDESGMPKERFSAEFPKEGPSILRIQQVVRGDSAAYFCASSPDSYQPQHFGDGTRLSIL.

The chain's CDR3 is CASSRDGFYEQYF. Here the CDR3 DNA reads TGTGCCAGCAGTCGGGACGGATTTTACGAGCAGTACTTC. The chain combines TRBV7-6 with TRBJ2-7; D assignment may be TRBD1 or TRBD2 (5 bases each). The CDR3 runs to 13 residues. CDR1 is SGHVS and CDR2 is FNYEAQ in the germline V gene. The ends were cut back, 6 bases at V and 4 bases at J, with 13 bases in the middle.

Ten or more counts support this clonotype. V gene TRBV7-3 combines with J gene TRBJ2-1; the match to TRBD2 covers 10 bases. From germline, CDR1 is SGHTA and CDR2 FQGTGA. The CDR3 runs 17 residues. The V and J ends lost 2 bases and 7 bases, in that order; junction bases with no gene match: 11. The CDR3: CASSLGSSGSVSNEQFF. The CDR3 region has the DNA TGTGCCAGCAGCTTAGGGTCTAGCGGGAGCGTGAGTAATGAGCAGTTCTTC.

This clonotype was observed a few times. The gene calls are TRBV9 and TRBJ2-2; no firm D call. Germline V gives CDR1 SGDLS, CDR2 YYNGEE. The ends were cut back, 4 bases at V and 3 bases at J, with 22 bases in the middle. The CDR3 totals 18 residues. The CDR3 region is CASSFRWGTNKDTGELFF. The CDR3 nucleotides read TGTGCCAGCAGCTTCCGATGGGGTACGAATAAGGACACCGGGGAGCTGTTTTTT.

Ten or more counts support this clonotype. The V call is TRBV5-6, the J call TRBJ2-7; D call uncertain. Germline V gives CDR1 SGHDT, CDR2 YYEEEE. The CDR3 is 14 residues long. The germline V and J ends were trimmed by 0 bases and 0 bases, with 7 bases remaining between them. CDR3 in amino acids: CASSLGVSSYEQYF. The CDR3 region has the DNA TGTGCCAGCAGCTTGGGTGTCTCCTCCTACGAGCAGTACTTC.